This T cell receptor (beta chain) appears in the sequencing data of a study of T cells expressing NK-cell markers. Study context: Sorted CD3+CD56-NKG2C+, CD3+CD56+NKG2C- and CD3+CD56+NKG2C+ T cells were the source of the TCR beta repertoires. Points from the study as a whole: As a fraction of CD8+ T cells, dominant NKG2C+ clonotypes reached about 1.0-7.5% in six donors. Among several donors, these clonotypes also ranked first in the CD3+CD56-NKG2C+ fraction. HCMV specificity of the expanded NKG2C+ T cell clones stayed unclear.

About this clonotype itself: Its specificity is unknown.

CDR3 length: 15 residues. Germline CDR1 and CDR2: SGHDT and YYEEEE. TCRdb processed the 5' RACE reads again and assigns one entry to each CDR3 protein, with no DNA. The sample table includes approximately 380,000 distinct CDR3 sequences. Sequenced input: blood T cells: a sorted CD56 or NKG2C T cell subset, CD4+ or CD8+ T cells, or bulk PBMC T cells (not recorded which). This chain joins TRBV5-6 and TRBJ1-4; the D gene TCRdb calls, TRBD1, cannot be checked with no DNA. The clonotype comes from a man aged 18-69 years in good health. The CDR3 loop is CASSFSQTPEEKLFF.